Presented here are 23 T cell receptor beta chains from one specimen sequenced in a study of shared clonotypes between healthy human individuals. Data came from immunoSEQ multiplex PCR; TCRdb stores just in-frame clones and leaves some out. The profile shows about 460,000 clones, roughly three quarters of them singletons. Sequenced: PBMCs. The receptors here all came from a woman aged 40-49 years in good health. Some clones in this sample may be carry-over from other donors' samples.

Many counts were recorded for this clone. This sequence joins TRBV4-2 and TRBJ2-7, with D perhaps TRBD2 (5 bases). Germline CDR1 is LGHNA and CDR2 is YNFKEQ. The CDR3 has 15 residues. V lost 4 bases to trimming and J lost 1 base, with 14 bases between them. The CDR3 spells CASSPRGQPSYEQYF. CDR3 sequence (DNA): TGTGCCAGCAGCCCCCGGGGTCAGCCATCCTACGAGCAGTACTTC.

About this clone: A far larger clone is a single base away, which makes a read error likely. Other DNA sequences from this sample encode an identical CDR3 as well. The chain uses TRBV7-9 and TRBJ1-1; 7 bases agree with TRBD1. Per germline, CDR1 SEHNR and CDR2 FQNEAQ (reference sequence). This CDR3 is 18 amino acids long. In DNA form, the CDR3 reads TGTGCCAGCAGCCCACCAGTAGTCGGACAGGTGATGAACACTGAGGCTTTCTTT. Translation: CASSPPVVGQVMNTEAFF.

This chain uses TRBV6-4 with TRBJ2-3; a weak D match, TRBD2 (5 bases). This CDR3 spans 15 amino acids. With 3 bases removed from V and 3 bases from J, the gap between germline ends came to 13 bases. Germline V CDR1 and CDR2: MRHNA, SNTAGT. The CDR3 loop reads CASSERARGTDTQYF. CDR3 coding DNA: TGTGCCAGCAGTGAAAGGGCCCGGGGTACAGATACGCAGTATTTT.

CDR3 nucleotide sequence: TGTGCCAGCAGCTTAGGCGGACTAGCGGGAGGGGTTAGCACAGATACGCAGTATTTT. Protein product: CASSLGGLAGGVSTDTQYF. The chain links TRBV7-3 to TRBJ2-3; 15 positions agree with TRBD2. V gave up 2 bases and J gave up 0 bases; unmatched junction bases: 6. The germline CDR1 and CDR2 sequences are SGHTA and FQGTGA. The CDR3 runs 19 residues.

The chain joins TRBV5-3 to TRBJ1-5; D gene uncertain. TRBV5-3 is an open reading frame whose function is uncertain. CDR3 length: 14 amino acids. The V end was cut by 2 bases, the J end by 8 bases, with 14 bases between. The CDR3 reads CARSFPRGREPQHF. The CDR3 DNA reads as TGTGCCAGAAGCTTCCCCCGAGGGAGGGAGCCCCAGCATTTT.

This chain joins TRBV18 and TRBJ1-1; D is possibly TRBD1 (5 bases). CDR1 and CDR2 (germline): KGHSH, LQKENI. This CDR3 is built from 16 residues. V dropped 5 bases and J dropped 5 bases, with 21 bases sitting between them. The CDR3 DNA reads as TGTGCCAGCTCAGATCCGACAGAAGGGCGGAGGACTGAAGCTTTCTTT. Protein product: CASSDPTEGRRTEAFF.

This chain uses TRBV4-1 with TRBJ2-2, with D possibly TRBD2 on 7 matching bases. The CDR3 totals 17 residues. Trimming pared 1 base from V and 1 base from J, leaving 13 bases between. Germline loops: CDR1 MGHRA, CDR2 YSYEKL. The CDR3 loop is CASSQVRGRRNTGELFF. DNA for the CDR3: TGCGCCAGCAGCCAAGTGCGGGGGCGGAGGAACACCGGGGAGCTGTTTTTT.

The V call is TRBV7-8, the J call TRBJ1-5; D unclear. The CDR3 is 15 residues long. The ends were cut back, 3 bases at V and 0 bases at J, with 9 bases in the middle. Germline V gene sequence: CDR1 SGHVS, CDR2 FQNEAQ. DNA of the CDR3: TGTGCCAGCAGCTTTTTTGCAGATAGCAATCAGCCCCAGCATTTT. This translates into CASSFFADSNQPQHF.

The rearrangement links TRBV13 to TRBJ2-7, with D possibly being TRBD1 (5 bases). The V and J ends lost 0 bases and 4 bases respectively, with 16 bases between them. CDR3 length equals 16 residues. Per the germline V gene, CDR1 is PRHDT and CDR2 is FYEKMQ (reference sequence). CDR3 region: CASSLGQGSGSYEQYF. CDR3 coding DNA: TGTGCCAGCAGCTTAGGCCAGGGCTCTGGATCGTACGAGCAGTACTTC.

J is TRBJ2-2 and V is TRBV28; D may be TRBD1 or TRBD2 (6 bases each). This CDR3 has 16 residues. The V end lost 3 bases, the J end lost 1 base, and 12 bases lay between the germline ends. Per germline, CDR1 MDHEN and CDR2 SYDVKM. In DNA, the CDR3 is TGTGCCAGCAGTTTTTGGGGGGCGAGGAACACCGGGGAGCTGTTTTTT. It is translated as CASSFWGARNTGELFF.

This clone was detected only a few times. The chain carries TRBV5-6 and TRBJ1-5, with D possibly being TRBD1 (5 bases). The germline gives CDR1 SGHDT, CDR2 YYEEEE. CDR3 size: 14 residues. Trimming took 4 bases from V and 7 from J, leaving 15 bases between them. CDR3 region: CASSGGGVRQPQHF. The CDR3 DNA sequence: TGTGCCAGCAGCGGGGGAGGGGTGAGGCAGCCCCAGCATTTT.

Regarding this clone: A far larger clone is a single base away, which makes a read error likely. This chain connects TRBV4-1 to TRBJ2-3; D might be TRBD1 (6 bases). Germline assignment: CDR1 MGHRA and CDR2 YSYEKL. CDR3 length equals 13 residues. For the CDR3, the DNA is TGCGCCAGCAGCCACCCCCGGACAGATACGCAGTGTTTT. It yields the protein CASSHPRTDTQCF.

This sequence joins TRBV27 and TRBJ1-4; possibly TRBD1 for D (5 bases). Trimming pared 7 bases from V and 4 bases from J, leaving 13 bases between. The CDR3 is 14 amino acids. In germline, CDR1 is MNHEY, CDR2 SMNVEV (reference sequence). The chain's CDR3 is CASNRGGINEKLFF. The CDR3 DNA is TGTGCCAGCAATCGCGGGGGGATTAATGAAAAACTGTTTTTT.

This clone occurred once. This chain connects TRBV7-9 to TRBJ1-5; TRBD1 matches 8 bases. The CDR3 is made up of 14 amino acids. Per germline, CDR1 SEHNR and CDR2 FQNEAQ (reference sequence). The V and J ends lost 5 bases and 6 bases, in that order; junction bases with no gene match: 6. The CDR3 region has the DNA TGTGCCAGCAGCAAAGGACAGGGAACTCAGCCCCAGCATTTT. This codes for CASSKGQGTQPQHF.

This chain links TRBV2 with TRBJ2-2, with a possible D match to TRBD2 (6 bases). Germline V gene lookup returns CDR1 SNHLY and CDR2 FYNNEI. CDR3 length: 15 residues. Trimming left V 7 bases short and J 1 base short, with 13 bases between. CDR3 DNA: TGTGCCAGCATGCGGAGGGCCGGGAACACCGGGGAGCTGTTTTTT. Translating it yields CASMRRAGNTGELFF.

The chain recombines TRBV30 with TRBJ1-4; perhaps TRBD1 as D (6 bases). This CDR3 spans 15 amino acids. V lost 3 bases to trimming and J lost 0 bases, with 11 bases between them. Germline V gene data show CDR1 as GTSNPN and CDR2 as SVGIG (reference sequence). Here the CDR3 reads CAWSTGIATNEKLFF. CDR3 coding DNA: TGTGCCTGGAGCACAGGGATCGCAACTAATGAAAAACTGTTTTTT.

V gene TRBV21-1 combines with J gene TRBJ2-4; TRBD1 is the table's D call and was not checked against the DNA. TRBV21-1 is a pseudogene. The CDR3 has 15 amino acids. Here the CDR3 reads CASSRARGVKNIQYF. Here the CDR3 DNA reads TGTGCCAGCAGCAGAGCCAGGGGAGTCAAAAACATTCAGTACTTC.

Comments on this clone: This likely reflects a read error, since a far larger clone is one base away. The V gene is TRBV30, the J gene TRBJ2-7; TRBD1 matches 7 bases. Germline V CDR1 and CDR2: GTSNPN, SVGIG (reference sequence). This CDR3 has 13 residues. The junction had 5 bases not matched to a gene; V was cut back by 3 bases and J by 3 bases. DNA for the CDR3: TGTGCCTGGAGCAGACAGGGTGTCTACGAGCAGTACTTC. Translation: CAWSRQGVYEQYF.

This clone was detected once. The chain uses TRBV28 and TRBJ2-1; D unclear. The germline V gene encodes CDR1 MDHEN and CDR2 SYDVKM. Trimming took off 1 base at V and 7 bases at J, with 2 bases between the two ends. The CDR3 extends over 11 amino acids. CDR3 in amino acids: CASSLLNEQFF. The CDR3 DNA sequence: TGTGCCAGCAGTTTATTAAATGAGCAGTTCTTC.

J is TRBJ2-5 and V is TRBV28; 13 bases match TRBD2. J gave up 7 bases and V 6 bases, and 11 bases lay outside the gene matches. The CDR3 is 16 residues long. Germline CDR1 reads MDHEN; CDR2 reads SYDVKM. The CDR3 protein is CASSAWTSGSRGTQYF. In DNA, the CDR3 is TGTGCCAGCAGCGCCTGGACTAGCGGGAGTCGCGGGACCCAGTACTTC.

With respect to this clone: This sample also contains other DNA sequences that code for the same CDR3. V is TRBV7-6 and J is TRBJ1-3, with D perhaps matching TRBD1 (5 bases). Trimming stripped 0 bases from V and 1 base from J, with 10 bases between. The CDR3 loop spans 16 amino acids. The germline V gene has CDR1 SGHVS and CDR2 FNYEAQ. Here the CDR3 DNA reads TGTGCCAGCAGCTTAGCGGGGGGACTGTCTGGAAACACCATATATTTT. Translation gives CASSLAGGLSGNTIYF.

The rearrangement uses TRBV28 and TRBJ2-7; a weak D match, TRBD1 (5 bases). The germline V gene has CDR1 MDHEN and CDR2 SYDVKM. V lost 8 bases to trimming and J lost 2 bases, with 22 bases between them. CDR3 length equals 16 residues. In DNA, the CDR3 is TGTGCCAGCGACACTTCGGGTGGGGCCCCCCCCTACGAGCAGTACTTC. This encodes CASDTSGGAPPYEQYF. The variable domain in full, completed from reference TRBV28 and TRBJ2-7, reads DVKVTQSSRYLVKRTGEKVFLECVQDMDHENMFWYRQDPGLGLRLIYFSYDVKMKEKGDIPEGYSVSREKKERFSLILESASTNQTSMYLCASDTSGGAPPYEQYFGPGTRLTVT.

V is TRBV7-2 and J is TRBJ2-3; D call uncertain. The CDR3 is made up of 12 amino acids. Per germline, CDR1 SGHTA and CDR2 FQGNSA. Trimming removed 5 bases at V and 5 bases at J, with 8 bases between. In nucleotides, the CDR3 is TGTGCCAGCAGCGCTTCGGGAGATACGCAGTATTTT. Protein: CASSASGDTQYF.